This is a list of T cell receptor beta chains from one sample in a study of cytomegalovirus exposure and HLA in healthy donors. Libraries were prepared by immunoSEQ multiplex PCR; TCRdb keeps only in-frame clonotypes and omits some of them. This sample has 200,000 to 250,000 clones, with about 83% found just once. The source material was PBMCs. These receptors were taken from a human donor in good health. The CDR3 runs from the conserved cysteine through the conserved F or W. D genes are given only for firm matches. Rows give clone size only sometimes, using once, few, many, or a class for an expanded clone.

>NA|TRBV7-9|NA|TRBJ2-7
CASSSQRSYEQYF
TGTGCCAGCAGCTCACAGAGATCCTACGAGCAGTACTTC
>TRBD1|TRBV27|NA|TRBJ2-5
CASSPLPGQQETQYF
TGTGCCAGCAGTCCCCTTCCGGGACAGCAAGAGACCCAGTACTTC
>TRBD1|TRBV7-2|NA|TRBJ2-7
CASRPGTGAYEQYF
TGTGCCAGCAGACCCGGGACAGGAGCCTACGAGCAGTACTTC
>TRBD2|TRBV2|NA|TRBJ2-1
CASRVAGGLFF
TGTGCCAGCAGGGTAGCGGGAGGGTTGTTCTTC
>NA|TRBV6-5|NA|TRBJ1-5
CASRLNYNQPQHF
TGTGCCAGCAGACTCAATTACAATCAGCCCCAGCATTTT
>TRBD1|TRBV19|few|TRBJ2-1
CASSIEPGQGLVGRENEQFF
TGTGCCAGTAGTATAGAGCCGGGACAGGGGTTGGTGGGGCGGGAGAATGAGCAGTTCTTC
>TRBD2|TRBV4-2|once|TRBJ2-2
CASSPRSGRPYTGELFF
TGTGCCAGCAGCCCACGGAGCGGGAGGCCCTACACCGGGGAGCTGTTTTTT
>NA|TRBV29-1|once|TRBJ2-7
CSVEDTGSSYEQYF
TGCAGCGTTGAAGACACAGGGAGCTCCTACGAGCAGTACTTC
>TRBD2|TRBV2|once|TRBJ2-7
CASSLRRTSLYEQYF
TGTGCCAGCAGTCTTCGAAGGACTAGCTTGTACGAGCAGTACTTC
>TRBD1|TRBV4-2|NA|TRBJ1-6
CASSQQQDRDPLHF
TGTGCCAGCAGCCAACAACAGGACAGGGATCCCCTCCACTTT
>NA|TRBV7-8|NA|TRBJ2-4
CASSYDQQATVYF
TGTGCCAGCAGCTACGATCAACAGGCTACGGTTTACTTC
>NA|TRBV7-8|NA|TRBJ2-7
CASSLDGFSEGLRGYEQYF
TGTGCCAGCAGCTTAGATGGTTTCTCGGAGGGTCTAAGGGGCTACGAGCAGTACTTC
>NA|TRBV5-4|few|TRBJ2-7
CASSGGGRASYEQYF
TGTGCCAGCAGCGGGGGCGGCAGGGCCTCCTACGAGCAGTACTTC
>NA|TRBV28|NA|TRBJ1-2
CASSKGTTRQNYGYTF
TGTGCCAGCAGCAAAGGGACAACGAGACAGAACTATGGCTACACCTTC
>NA|TRBV7-9|NA|TRBJ2-7
CASSLVGSREQYF
TGTGCCAGCAGCTTAGTCGGGTCGAGGGAGCAGTACTTC
>NA|TRBV18|NA|TRBJ2-5
CASSPAGSQETQYF
TGTGCCAGCTCACCAGCGGGAAGTCAAGAGACCCAGTACTTC
>NA|TRBV13|NA|TRBJ2-3
CASIAGGEYTDTQYF
TGTGCCAGCATTGCCGGAGGGGAATACACAGATACGCAGTATTTT